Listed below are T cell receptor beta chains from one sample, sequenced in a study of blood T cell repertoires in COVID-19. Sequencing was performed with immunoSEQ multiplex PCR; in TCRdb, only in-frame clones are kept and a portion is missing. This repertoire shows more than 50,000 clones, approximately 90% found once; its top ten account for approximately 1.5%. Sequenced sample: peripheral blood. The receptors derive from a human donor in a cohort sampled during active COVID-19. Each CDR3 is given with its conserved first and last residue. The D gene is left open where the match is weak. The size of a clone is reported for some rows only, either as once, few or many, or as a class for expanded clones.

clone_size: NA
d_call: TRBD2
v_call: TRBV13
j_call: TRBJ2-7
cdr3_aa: CASSSTAGTSVRGLEQYF
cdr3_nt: TGTGCCAGCAGCTCAACAGCGGGGACTAGCGTCCGGGGACTCGAGCAGTACTTC

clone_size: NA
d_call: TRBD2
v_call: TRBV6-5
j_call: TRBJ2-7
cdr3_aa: CASSYSLAEIYEQYF
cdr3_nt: TGTGCCAGCAGTTACTCCCTAGCGGAGATCTACGAGCAGTACTTC

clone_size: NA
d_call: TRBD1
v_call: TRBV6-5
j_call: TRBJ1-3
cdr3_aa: CASSYSGQGVGNTIYF
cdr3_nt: TGTGCCAGCAGTTACTCGGGACAGGGGGTGGGAAACACCATATATTTT

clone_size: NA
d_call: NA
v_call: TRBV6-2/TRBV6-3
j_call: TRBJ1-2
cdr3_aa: CASSPHQRVNYGYTF
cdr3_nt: TGTGCCAGCAGTCCCCACCAGCGGGTGAACTATGGCTACACCTTC

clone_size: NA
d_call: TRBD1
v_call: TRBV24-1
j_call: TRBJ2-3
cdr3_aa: CATAGQGPDTQYF
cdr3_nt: TGTGCCACGGCGGGACAGGGGCCAGATACGCAGTATTTT

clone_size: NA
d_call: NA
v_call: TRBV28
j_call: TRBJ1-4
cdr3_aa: CASRPARSGYNEKLFF
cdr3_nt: TGTGCCAGCAGGCCCGCGCGGTCAGGGTATAATGAAAAACTGTTTTTT

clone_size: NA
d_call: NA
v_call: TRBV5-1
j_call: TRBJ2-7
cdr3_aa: CASSPTQMKRLATTLVVEQYF
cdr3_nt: TGCGCCAGCAGCCCCACACAGATGAAGCGGCTGGCGACAACCCTTGTTGTCGAGCAGTACTTC

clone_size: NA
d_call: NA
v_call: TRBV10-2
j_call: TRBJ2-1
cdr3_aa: CASSESERGLSYNEQFF
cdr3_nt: TGCGCCAGCAGTGAGTCAGAACGGGGACTCTCCTACAATGAGCAGTTCTTC

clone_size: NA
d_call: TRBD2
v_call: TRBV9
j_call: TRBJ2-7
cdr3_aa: CASSPQLGLAGQYF
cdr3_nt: TGTGCCAGCAGCCCCCAGTTGGGCTTAGCGGGGCAGTACTTC

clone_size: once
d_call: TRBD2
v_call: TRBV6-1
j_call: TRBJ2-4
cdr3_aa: CASSEPPGLAGGKNIQYF
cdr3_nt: TGTGCCAGCAGTGAACCCCCCGGACTAGCGGGAGGGAAAAACATTCAGTACTTC

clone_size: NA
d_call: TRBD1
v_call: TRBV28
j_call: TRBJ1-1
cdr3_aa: CASSLFGGFSRGLITEAFF
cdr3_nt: TGTGCCAGCAGCCTTTTCGGGGGGTTCTCCAGGGGGCTTATAACTGAAGCTTTCTTT